Each of the 8 T cell receptor beta chains below was sequenced from the same sample in a study of T cell repertoires in cytomegalovirus infection (dated by TCRdb to about 2019). Sequenced using an Illumina HiSeq 1500. Starting from the raw public reads, TCRdb applied fastp trimming at Q25, assembled clones with MiXCR and retained in-frame beta chains. Each CDR3 protein gets just one entry, which takes the most common genes and DNA from the rows behind it. In all, the sample holds a few hundred thousand distinct CDR3 sequences, and more than 25% of those were seen once. Of the sample, less than 15% falls within the top ten clones. Sequences were obtained from PBMCs. These receptors were collected from a human donor in good health (CMV status not recorded). Some clones in this sample may be carry-over from other donors' samples.

This chain links TRBV7-2 with TRBJ2-7; no firm D call. Germline CDR1 is SGHTA and CDR2 is FQGNSA. There are 13 residues in the CDR3. The ends were cut back, 1 base at V and 3 bases at J, with 7 bases in the middle. The CDR3 region is CASSLEPHYEQYF. The CDR3 coding sequence is TGTGCCAGCAGCTTAGAGCCCCACTACGAGCAGTACTTC.

This chain links TRBV6-2 or TRBV6-3 with TRBJ2-1, with 9 bases lining up with TRBD1. The CDR3 contains 15 residues. Trimming removed 5 bases from V and 6 bases from J; junction bases left unmatched: 8. Germline V lookup: CDR1 MNHEY, CDR2 SVGEGT. CDR3 region: CASSARDRVRNEQFF. In DNA form, the CDR3 reads TGTGCCAGCAGTGCCCGGGACAGGGTTCGCAATGAGCAGTTCTTC.

This chain uses TRBV28 with TRBJ1-1; unclear D gene. Deletions cut 2 bases from V and 1 base from J, with 11 bases between. The V gene's germline CDR1 is MDHEN and CDR2 SYDVKM. CDR3 length: 15 residues. CDR3 amino acids: CASSLSLAKNTEAFF. The CDR3 DNA is TGTGCCAGCAGTTTAAGCTTAGCCAAGAACACTGAAGCTTTCTTT.

The CDR3 here is CASTPRTSGRPSYNEQFF. The CDR3 nucleotides read TGTGCCAGCACCCCGCGAACTAGCGGGAGGCCCTCCTACAATGAGCAGTTCTTC. The chain links TRBV6-5 to TRBJ2-1; TRBD2 aligns across 12 bases. The germline CDR1 and CDR2 sequences are MNHEY and SVGAGI. With 7 bases clipped from V and 0 bases from J, the junction kept 10 bases outside the gene matches. The CDR3 runs to 18 residues.

The CDR3 sequence is CASSQDLSGEQYF. The CDR3 coding sequence is TGTGCCAGCAGCCAAGACCTGAGTGGCGAGCAGTACTTC. The J gene is TRBJ2-7, the V gene TRBV14; D is unresolved. Trimming left V 0 bases short and J 6 bases short, with 9 bases between. From germline, CDR1 is SGHDN and CDR2 FVKESK. The CDR3 is 13 residues long.

This chain connects TRBV20-1 to TRBJ1-2; D possibly corresponds to TRBD1 (6 bases). Trimming cost V 2 bases and J 4 bases, with 11 bases left between them. Germline CDR1 is DFQATT and CDR2 is SNEGSKA (reference sequence). CDR3 length equals 13 residues. Here the CDR3 DNA reads TGCAGTGCTAGAAGGACAGTTCCCTATGGCTACACCTTC. Its protein is CSARRTVPYGYTF.

Only a few counts were recorded for this clonotype. The chain links TRBV19 to TRBJ1-6, with D tentatively TRBD1 (5 bases). Trimming left V 9 bases short and J 13 bases short, with 25 bases between. The CDR3 sequence is 15 residues long. Germline lookup yields CDR1 LNHDA and CDR2 SQIVND (reference sequence). CDR3 in DNA: TGTGCCAGCACAATCACCGGGACTACTAATAATCCCCTCCACTTT. Translating it yields CASTITGTTNNPLHF. Looking up the rest from reference TRBV19 and TRBJ1-6 gives the full variable domain: DGGITQSPKYLFRKEGQNVTLSCEQNLNHDAMYWYRQDPGQGLRLIYYSQIVNDFQKGDIAEGYSVSREKKESFPLTVTSAQKNPTAFYLCASTITGTTNNPLHFGNGTRLTVT.

At least ten counts were recorded for this clonotype. The V and J genes are TRBV6-2 or TRBV6-3 and TRBJ2-5; 13 bases are shared with TRBD2. The J segment lost 2 bases and the V segment lost 2 bases, leaving 2 bases of the junction unmatched. Germline loops: CDR1 MNHEY, CDR2 SVGEGT. The CDR3 is 16 residues long. CDR3 residues: CASSYGTSGAQETQYF. The DNA of the CDR3 is TGTGCCAGCAGTTACGGGACTAGCGGGGCACAAGAGACCCAGTACTTC.